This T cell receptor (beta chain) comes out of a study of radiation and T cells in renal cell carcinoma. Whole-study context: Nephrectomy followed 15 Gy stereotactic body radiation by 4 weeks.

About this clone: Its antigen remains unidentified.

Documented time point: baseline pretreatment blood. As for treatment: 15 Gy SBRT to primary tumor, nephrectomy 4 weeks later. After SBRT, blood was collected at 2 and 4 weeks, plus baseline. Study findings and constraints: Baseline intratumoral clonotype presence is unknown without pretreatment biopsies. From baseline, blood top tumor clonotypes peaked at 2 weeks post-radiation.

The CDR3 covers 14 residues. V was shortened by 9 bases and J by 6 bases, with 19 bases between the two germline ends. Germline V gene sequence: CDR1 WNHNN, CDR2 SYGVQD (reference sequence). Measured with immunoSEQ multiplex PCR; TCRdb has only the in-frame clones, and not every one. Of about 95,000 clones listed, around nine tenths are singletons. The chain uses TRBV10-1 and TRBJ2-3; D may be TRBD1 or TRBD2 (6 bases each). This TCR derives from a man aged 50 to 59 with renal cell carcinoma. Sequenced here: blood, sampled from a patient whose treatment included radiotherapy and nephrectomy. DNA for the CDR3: TGCGCCAGTTCAGCTCGGGGGCCACGGGATACGCAGTATTTT. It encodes CASSARGPRDTQYF.